The text below deals with one TCR beta chain. Its antigen remains unknown. Investigators excluded patients with uncontrolled infection, other autoimmune disease, pregnancy or lactation. The V end lost 5 bases, the J end lost 1 base, and 26 bases lay between the germline ends. The CDR3 loop spans 19 amino acids. The V gene's germline CDR1 is SEHNR and CDR2 FQNEAQ (reference sequence). The data originate from a study of T cells in Graves' hyperthyroidism and ophthalmopathy. Study findings and constraints: Also found in blood were most expanded thyroid clonotypes above 0.001. In simple terms, a model built on 13 V-J features told ophthalmopathy apart from stable hyperthyroidism.

Template material for amplifying TCR beta CDR3 regions consisted of RNA transcripts. First-round RT-PCR of the TCR CDR3 relied on the HTBI primer set. TCRdb reprocessed the multiplex PCR reads with MiXCR, giving one entry per CDR3 protein. The sample lists roughly 500,000 distinct CDR3 sequences; 35% to 50% were seen once. The V gene is TRBV7-9, the J gene TRBJ1-1, with D tentatively TRBD1 (5 bases). Sequencing input: peripheral blood or thyroid tissue (not recorded which). The sequence was obtained from an adult woman with Graves' disease, either hyperthyroidism or ophthalmopathy (not recorded which). Here the CDR3 DNA reads TGTGCCAGCAGCGGGACGTTAGCGGAGTCGAACACCGGGAACACTGAAGCTTTCTTT. Its protein product is CASSGTLAESNTGNTEAFF.